The T cell receptor (beta chain) described here comes from a study of CD8 T cells in ankylosing spondylitis (dated by TCRdb to the late 2010s). Looking at the study overall: To find TCR variants linked to disease, the study profiled T cell receptor beta repertoires in ankylosing spondylitis patients and healthy donors. In total, the full study cohort was made up of over a hundred healthy donors and 25 to 30 ankylosing spondylitis patients. Peripheral blood was sampled, and synovial fluid was additionally collected from ankylosing spondylitis patients.

The sequencing machine was an Illumina HiSeq 2500. Quantitative 5'-RACE with molecular barcodes was the method used to prepare the TCR beta libraries. Per the source publication's procedure: A new computational method, built on a probabilistic model of VDJ rearrangement, was used to identify disease-linked TCR variants. TCRdb's own reprocessing of the public reads used fastp at Q25 and MiXCR and kept productive beta chains. Each CDR3 protein appears once, grouped with its most common genes and DNA. TCRdb, not the original authors, processed these V and J calls. The sample profile shows about 800,000 distinct CDR3 sequences; 12% of them were found once. Just over 0.5% of the sample is taken by the ten largest. Summary of the overall study and its limitations: Some motif variants were previously reported in synovial fluid and blood of reactive arthritis patients, suggesting common disease-initiation mechanisms. A TCR beta motif made up of several highly homologous amino acid variants appeared to be characteristic of blood from ankylosing spondylitis patients. According to the report, matched synovial fluid samples from ankylosing spondylitis patients were significantly enriched for the disease-linked clones. In peripheral blood, the disease-linked clones were found at relatively low frequencies and had a CD8+ phenotype.

Turning to this clonotype: Its antigen target is currently unknown. Base qualities are missing; no much larger clone stands one base away.

Via the germline V gene, CDR1 is SGHTA and CDR2 FQGNSA. V is clipped by 5 bases and J by 6 bases, and the sequence between their germline boundaries is 25 bases long. Spanning cysteine to phenylalanine, the CDR3 consists of 17 amino acids. Here the CDR3 DNA is all that survives: 51 bases in frame from base 1. The TCR comes from a male donor with ankylosing spondylitis. In this chain, TRBV7-2 is recombined with TRBJ1-1; perhaps TRBD1 is the D gene, with 6 bases matching. Sequenced sample: blood, either unsorted or a sorted T cell fraction (not recorded which). The sequence in DNA is TGTGCCAGCAGCCCTGGGGGCGCGTGGACGAGCGAGGCTGAAGCTTTCTTT. It specifies CASSPGGAWTSEAEAFF.